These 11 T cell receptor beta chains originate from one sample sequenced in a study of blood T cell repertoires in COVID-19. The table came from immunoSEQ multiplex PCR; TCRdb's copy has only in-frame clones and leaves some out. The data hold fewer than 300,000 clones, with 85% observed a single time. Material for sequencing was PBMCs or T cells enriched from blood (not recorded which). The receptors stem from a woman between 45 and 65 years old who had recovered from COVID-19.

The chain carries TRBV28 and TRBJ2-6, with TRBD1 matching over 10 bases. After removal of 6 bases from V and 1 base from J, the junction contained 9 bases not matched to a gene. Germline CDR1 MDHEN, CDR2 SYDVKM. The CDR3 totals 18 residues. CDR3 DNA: TGTGCCAGCAGACTACCGGGACAGGGGACGTCTGGGGCCAACGTCCTGACTTTC. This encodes CASRLPGQGTSGANVLTF.

The CDR3 region is CASGLGTGEQYF. CDR3 nucleotides: TGTGCCAGCGGGCTAGGGACAGGCGAGCAGTACTTC. The chain couples TRBV6-5 to TRBJ2-7, with TRBD1 matching 8 bases. With 8 bases clipped from V and 6 bases from J, the junction kept 6 bases outside the gene matches. The CDR3 is made up of 12 amino acids. In germline, CDR1 is MNHEY, CDR2 SVGAGI.

The CDR3 spells CASSDRRGGATEAFF. For the CDR3, the DNA is TGTGCCAGCAGCGACCGCAGAGGAGGGGCCACTGAAGCTTTCTTT. The genes are TRBV9 and TRBJ1-1; D possibly corresponds to TRBD1 (5 bases). The germline V gene has CDR1 SGDLS and CDR2 YYNGEE. This CDR3 has 15 residues. Trimming shortened V by 3 bases and J by 4 bases, and 16 bases separated the two germline ends.

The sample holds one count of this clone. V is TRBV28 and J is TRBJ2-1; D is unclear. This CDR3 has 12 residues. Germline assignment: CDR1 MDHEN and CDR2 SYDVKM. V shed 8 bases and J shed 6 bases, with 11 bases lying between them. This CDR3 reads CASWNRPNEQFF. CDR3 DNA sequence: TGTGCCAGCTGGAACAGACCCAATGAGCAGTTCTTC.

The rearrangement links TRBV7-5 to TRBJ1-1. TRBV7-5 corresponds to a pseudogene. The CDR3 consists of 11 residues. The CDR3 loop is CVTSSGGGAFF. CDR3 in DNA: TGTGTCACCTCGAGTGGGGGAGGAGCTTTCTTT.

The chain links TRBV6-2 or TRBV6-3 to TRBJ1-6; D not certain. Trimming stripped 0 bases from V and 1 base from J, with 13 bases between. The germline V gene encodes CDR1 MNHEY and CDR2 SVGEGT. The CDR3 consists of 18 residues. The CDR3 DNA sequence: TGTGCCAGCAGTTACTCACCAGGACGCGGGTCCTATAATTCACCCCTCCACTTT. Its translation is CASSYSPGRGSYNSPLHF.

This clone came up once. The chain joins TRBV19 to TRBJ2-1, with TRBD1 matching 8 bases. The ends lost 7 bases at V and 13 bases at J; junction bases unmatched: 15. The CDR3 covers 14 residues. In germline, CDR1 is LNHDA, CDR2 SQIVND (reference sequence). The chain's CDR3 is CASNSHEGQGEQFF. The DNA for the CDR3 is TGTGCCAGTAATTCACACGAAGGACAGGGTGAACAGTTCTTC. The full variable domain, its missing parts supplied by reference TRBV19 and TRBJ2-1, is DGGITQSPKYLFRKEGQNVTLSCEQNLNHDAMYWYRQDPGQGLRLIYYSQIVNDFQKGDIAEGYSVSREKKESFPLTVTSAQKNPTAFYLCASNSHEGQGEQFFGPGTRLTVL.

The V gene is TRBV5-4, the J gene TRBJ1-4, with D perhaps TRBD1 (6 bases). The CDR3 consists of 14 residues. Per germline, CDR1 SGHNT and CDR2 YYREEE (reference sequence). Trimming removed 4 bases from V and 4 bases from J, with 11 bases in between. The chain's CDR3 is CASSPGQRNEKLFF. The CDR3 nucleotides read TGTGCCAGCAGCCCGGGACAACGTAATGAAAAACTGTTTTTT.

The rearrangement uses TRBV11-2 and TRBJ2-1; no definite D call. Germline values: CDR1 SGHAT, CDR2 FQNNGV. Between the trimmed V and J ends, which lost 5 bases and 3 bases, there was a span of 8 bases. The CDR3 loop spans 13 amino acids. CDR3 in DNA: TGTGCCAGCAGCCCACTCAACTACAATGAGCAGTTCTTC. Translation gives CASSPLNYNEQFF.

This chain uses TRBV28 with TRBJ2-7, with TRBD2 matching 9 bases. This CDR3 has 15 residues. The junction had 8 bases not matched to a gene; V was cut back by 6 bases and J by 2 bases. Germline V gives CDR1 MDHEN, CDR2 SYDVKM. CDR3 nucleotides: TGTGCCAGCAGGACGATAGCGGGGGCTGCCTACGAGCAGTACTTC. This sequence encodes CASRTIAGAAYEQYF.

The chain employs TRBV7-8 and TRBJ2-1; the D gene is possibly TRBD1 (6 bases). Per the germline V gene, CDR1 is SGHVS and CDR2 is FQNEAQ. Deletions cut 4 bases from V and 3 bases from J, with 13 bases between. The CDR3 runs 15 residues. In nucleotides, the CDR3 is TGTGCCAGCAGCTCTCCAGGGGAAAACTACAATGAGCAGTTCTTC. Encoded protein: CASSSPGENYNEQFF. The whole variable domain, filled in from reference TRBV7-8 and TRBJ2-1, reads GAGVSQSPRYKVAKRGQDVALRCDPISGHVSLFWYQQALGQGPEFLTYFQNEAQLDKSGLPSDRFFAERPEGSVSTLKIQRTQQEDSAVYLCASSSPGENYNEQFFGPGTRLTVL.